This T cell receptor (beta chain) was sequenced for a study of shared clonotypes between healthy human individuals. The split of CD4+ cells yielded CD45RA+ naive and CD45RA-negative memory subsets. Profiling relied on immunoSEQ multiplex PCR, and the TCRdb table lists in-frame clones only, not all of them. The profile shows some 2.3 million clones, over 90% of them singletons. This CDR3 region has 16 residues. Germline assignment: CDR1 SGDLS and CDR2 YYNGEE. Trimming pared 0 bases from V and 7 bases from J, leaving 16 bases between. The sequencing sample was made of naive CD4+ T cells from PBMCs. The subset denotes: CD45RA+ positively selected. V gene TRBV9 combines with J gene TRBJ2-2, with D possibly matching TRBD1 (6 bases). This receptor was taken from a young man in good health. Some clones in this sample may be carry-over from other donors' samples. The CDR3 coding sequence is TGTGCCAGCAGCGTAGACCCTTCAGGGGCTAACGGGGAGCTGTTTTTT. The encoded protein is CASSVDPSGANGELFF.